These 2 T cell receptor beta chains were all obtained from the same sample, sequenced in a study of blood T cells in healthy people across ages. PCR was performed a second time for about 7 to 11 cycles using a sample-barcoded 5' primer and a J-beta primer mix. One entry per CDR3 protein, called by TCRdb with MiXCR from the 5' RACE reads. The sample lists hundreds of thousands of distinct CDR3 sequences, 20% to 25% occurring once. The source material was blood. The receptors were gathered from a man between 65 and 85 years old in good health.

This chain uses TRBV6-1 with TRBJ2-7; D is unclear. Germline V lookup: CDR1 MNHNS, CDR2 SASEGT. Trimming removed 1 base at V and 3 bases at J, with 7 bases between. The length of the CDR3 is 13 residues. In DNA, the CDR3 is TGTGCCAGCAGTGAAGTCCCGTACTACGAGCAGTACTTC. It is translated as CASSEVPYYEQYF.

This clonotype was counted only a few times. The chain employs TRBV20-1 and TRBJ1-4; D unclear. V lost 6 bases and J 0 bases, leaving 11 bases between the germline ends. CDR1 and CDR2 (germline): DFQATT, SNEGSKA (reference sequence). The CDR3 loop spans 14 amino acids. DNA for the CDR3: TGCAGTGCCATCAAAGAAGCAACTAATGAAAAACTGTTTTTT. Translating it yields CSAIKEATNEKLFF.